These 31 T cell receptor beta chains came from one sample sequenced in a study of blood T cell repertoires in COVID-19. The data were produced by immunoSEQ multiplex PCR, yet TCRdb's version contains in-frame clones alone and is incomplete. The sample consists of 120,000 to 150,000 clones, more than 70% of them appearing once. The sequenced sample consisted of peripheral blood. Source of these receptors: a woman aged 55-69 years with acute or convalescent COVID-19.

This chain uses TRBV9 with TRBJ2-1; tentatively, D is TRBD2 (6 bases). The CDR3 has 16 residues. V was shortened by 2 bases and J by 3 bases, with 15 bases between the two germline ends. Germline values: CDR1 SGDLS, CDR2 YYNGEE. The CDR3 reads CASSVEPSVLYNEQFF. CDR3 DNA: TGTGCCAGCAGCGTTGAACCTAGCGTCCTCTACAATGAGCAGTTCTTC. Variable domain in full (rest from reference TRBV9 and TRBJ2-1): DSGVTQTPKHLITATGQRVTLRCSPRSGDLSVYWYQQSLDQGLQFLIQYYNGEERAKGNILERFSAQQFPDLHSELNLSSLELGDSALYFCASSVEPSVLYNEQFFGPGTRLTVL.

The chain carries TRBV7-9 and TRBJ2-2, with TRBD2 identical over 7 bases. This CDR3 has 16 amino acids. After removal of 8 bases from V and 0 bases from J, the junction contained 9 bases not matched to a gene. Germline V gives CDR1 SEHNR, CDR2 FQNEAQ (reference sequence). The CDR3 reads CASHLRGNPNTGELFF. The CDR3 DNA sequence: TGTGCCAGCCACCTGCGGGGGAACCCGAACACCGGGGAGCTGTTTTTT.

The rearrangement joins TRBV3-1 (or the pseudogene TRBV3-2) to TRBJ2-1; 8 bases fit TRBD2. The CDR3 contains 16 residues. J lost 4 bases, V lost 3 bases, and 8 bases had no gene match. Germline-derived CDR1 and CDR2 are LGHDT and YNNKEL (reference sequence). CDR3 residues: CASSQPRGAVYNEQFF. For the CDR3, the DNA is TGTGCCAGCAGCCAGCCGCGGGGGGCCGTTTACAATGAGCAGTTCTTC.

The chain joins TRBV15 to TRBJ1-3; D might be TRBD1 (6 bases). Germline V gene data show CDR1 as LNHNV and CDR2 as YYDKDF (reference sequence). The CDR3 extends over 15 amino acids. Trimming removed 5 bases at V and 0 bases at J, with 11 bases between. The CDR3 DNA reads as TGTGCCACCAGCTGGGACAAGAGCTCTGGAAACACCATATATTTT. It specifies CATSWDKSSGNTIYF.

Written as DNA, the CDR3 is TGTGCCAGCAGCCAAGTTTCAGGGACAGGGAATTCACCCCTCCACTTT. This codes for CASSQVSGTGNSPLHF. The chain has TRBV3-1 (or the pseudogene TRBV3-2) and TRBJ1-6, with TRBD1 matching 9 bases. V lost 1 base and J lost 7; bases outside the gene matches: 5. CDR1 and CDR2 from the germline V gene are LGHDT and YNNKEL (reference sequence). This CDR3 has 16 amino acids.

This chain connects TRBV9 to TRBJ2-5; maybe TRBD1 (6 bases). The germline V gene encodes CDR1 SGDLS and CDR2 YYNGEE. The CDR3 totals 15 residues. Trimming left V 3 bases short and J 4 bases short, with 16 bases between. The CDR3 reads CASSASPQGAETQYF. In DNA form, the CDR3 reads TGTGCCAGCAGCGCTTCTCCACAGGGAGCAGAGACCCAGTACTTC.

The rearrangement uses TRBV30 and TRBJ2-1, with 7 bases lining up with TRBD1. The CDR3 is 15 residues long. V dropped 5 bases and J dropped 3; count of bases not matched to a gene: 10. In germline, CDR1 is GTSNPN, CDR2 SVGIG (reference sequence). CDR3 in amino acids: CAWGGQLAYYNEQFF. The CDR3 DNA follows: TGTGCCTGGGGGGGACAGTTGGCCTACTACAATGAGCAGTTCTTC. Full variable domain (rest looked up from reference TRBV30 and TRBJ2-1): SQTIHQWPATLVQPVGSPLSLECTVEGTSNPNLYWYRQAAGRGLQLLFYSVGIGQISSEVPQNLSASRPQDRQFILSSKKLLLSDSGFYLCAWGGQLAYYNEQFFGPGTRLTVL.

The chain recombines TRBV7-8 with TRBJ2-6; 9 bases agree with TRBD1. The length of the CDR3 is 17 residues. Germline CDR1 SGHVS, CDR2 FQNEAQ. V gave up 3 bases and J gave up 1 base; unmatched junction bases: 4. The CDR3 nucleotides read TGTGCCAGCAGCTTGGGACAGGGAGGATCTGGGGCCAACGTCCTGACTTTC. Protein product: CASSLGQGGSGANVLTF.

This clone was seen once. The chain links TRBV18 to TRBJ1-1; 10 bases agree with TRBD1. The V gene's germline CDR1 is KGHSH and CDR2 LQKENI. CDR3 length equals 17 residues. Trimming cost V 3 bases and J 1 base; bases outside gene matches: 8. The CDR3 region has the DNA TGTGCCAGCTCACCTGGACAGGGGGTCTCAAAGAACACTGAAGCTTTCTTT. This translates into CASSPGQGVSKNTEAFF. The full variable domain, rest sourced from reference TRBV18 and TRBJ1-1, is NAGVMQNPRHLVRRRGQEARLRCSPMKGHSHVYWYRQLPEEGLKFMVYLQKENIIDESGMPKERFSAEFPKEGPSILRIQQVVRGDSAAYFCASSPGQGVSKNTEAFFGQGTRLTVV.

The chain uses TRBV6-1 and TRBJ1-1; D may be TRBD1 (5 bases). Germline V gives CDR1 MNHNS, CDR2 SASEGT. This CDR3 has 14 residues. V was clipped by 2 bases and J by 5 bases, with 12 bases between them. CDR3 amino acids: CASSEFQGGTEAFF. The DNA of the CDR3 is TGTGCCAGCAGTGAATTTCAGGGAGGGACTGAAGCTTTCTTT.

The CDR3 coding sequence is TGTGCCAGCAGCGGGACAGGGGTTGGGACAGATACGCAGTATTTT. This translates into CASSGTGVGTDTQYF. V and J are TRBV9 and TRBJ2-3, with 9 bases fitting TRBD1. The CDR3 is made up of 15 amino acids. The J segment lost 3 bases and the V segment lost 3 bases, leaving 5 bases of the junction unmatched. Germline CDR1 is SGDLS and CDR2 is YYNGEE.

The genes are TRBV5-1 and TRBJ1-6; 9 nucleotides line up with TRBD1. Germline CDR1 SGHRS, CDR2 YFSETQ. J lost 11 bases, V lost 0 bases, and 9 bases had no gene match. The CDR3 is 16 residues long. CDR3 sequence: CASSLETGQGVTPLHF. The CDR3 bases are TGCGCCAGCAGCTTGGAAACGGGACAGGGCGTGACACCCCTCCACTTT.

This clone was seen a handful of times. The chain carries TRBV14 and TRBJ2-5; D perhaps matches TRBD2 (5 bases). The CDR3 contains 16 residues. The germline gives CDR1 SGHDN, CDR2 FVKESK. The V end lost 3 bases, the J end lost 4 bases, and 18 bases lay between the germline ends. The CDR3 sequence: CASSQKTRPKLETQYF. The DNA for the CDR3 is TGTGCCAGCAGCCAGAAAACTAGGCCTAAATTAGAGACCCAGTACTTC.

The V call is TRBV6-2 or TRBV6-3, the J call TRBJ1-1; possibly TRBD1 for D (6 bases). Trimming took off 2 bases at V and 1 base at J, with 17 bases between the two ends. The CDR3 runs 17 residues. CDR1 and CDR2 from the germline V gene are MNHEY and SVGEGT. The CDR3 region is CASSYPRGGRRNTEAFF. In nucleotides, the CDR3 is TGTGCCAGCAGTTACCCCAGGGGTGGCAGGAGGAACACTGAAGCTTTCTTT.

For the CDR3, the DNA is TGTGCCAGCAGCGTAGAGGGGCGATACACCGGGGAGCTGTTTTTT. This codes for CASSVEGRYTGELFF. The rearrangement uses TRBV9 and TRBJ2-2, with a tentative D call TRBD1 (5 bases). The CDR3 consists of 15 residues. The V gene's germline CDR1 is SGDLS and CDR2 YYNGEE. Trimming left V 0 bases short and J 3 bases short, with 9 bases between.

The chain joins TRBV7-6 to TRBJ2-1; 11 positions match TRBD1. CDR3 size: 17 residues. The J segment lost 7 bases and the V segment lost 5 bases, leaving 13 bases of the junction unmatched. Per germline, CDR1 SGHVS and CDR2 FNYEAQ. The CDR3 bases are TGTGCCAGCAGCCTCCAGATCGGACAGGGGGCGAAGAATGAGCAGTTCTTC. Residues: CASSLQIGQGAKNEQFF. The full variable domain, with the rest looked up from reference TRBV7-6 and TRBJ2-1, is GAGVSQSPRYKVTKRGQDVALRCDPISGHVSLYWYRQALGQGPEFLTYFNYEAQQDKSGLPNDRFSAERPEGSISTLTIQRTEQRDSAMYRCASSLQIGQGAKNEQFFGPGTRLTVL.

This clone was observed a few times. The chain links TRBV10-3 to TRBJ1-6; a weak D match, TRBD1 (5 bases). Germline CDR1 ENHRY, CDR2 SYGVKD. The CDR3 loop spans 17 amino acids. V lost 0 bases and J 5 bases, leaving 14 bases between the germline ends. The CDR3 sequence: CAISESWGRRNNSPLHF. The CDR3 region has the DNA TGTGCCATCAGTGAGTCATGGGGGAGGCGGAATAATTCACCCCTCCACTTT.

This clone has just one count. V gene TRBV11-3 combines with J gene TRBJ2-6; no clear D. The V gene lost 2 bases and the J gene lost 2 bases, with 19 bases spanning the gap. The CDR3 loop spans 19 amino acids. From germline, CDR1 is SGHNT and CDR2 YENEEA. The CDR3 region is CASSLRGRATQPGANVLTF. The CDR3, as DNA: TGTGCCAGCAGCTTACGAGGCCGAGCCACTCAGCCTGGGGCCAACGTCCTGACTTTC.

The chain combines TRBV30 with TRBJ2-1, with a possible D match to TRBD2 (6 bases). The CDR3 length is 15 residues. Germline lookup yields CDR1 GTSNPN and CDR2 SVGIG (reference sequence). Trimming shortened V by 1 base and J by 0 bases, and 10 bases separated the two germline ends. This CDR3 reads CAWSGTAGSYNEQFF. DNA for the CDR3: TGTGCCTGGAGTGGCACAGCGGGCTCCTACAATGAGCAGTTCTTC.

The CDR3 coding sequence is TGTGCCAGCAGCAGGCTCGGCCCAAGCGGGGGCCGCGGATTCGGGGAGCTGTTTTTT. This gives the protein CASSRLGPSGGRGFGELFF. The chain is built from TRBV7-3 and TRBJ2-2, with TRBD2 identical over 8 bases. The CDR3 runs to 19 residues. CDR1 and CDR2 (germline): SGHTA, FQGTGA. J was trimmed by 7 bases and V by 5 bases; bases with no gene match: 21.

This clone is a singleton in its sample. CDR3 DNA sequence: TGTGCCAGCAGCTCCCGGGACTTGATGGGGGAGCTGTTTTTT. This gives the protein CASSSRDLMGELFF. The V call is TRBV6-1, the J call TRBJ2-2; possible D gene TRBD2, 6 bases. CDR1 and CDR2 from the germline V gene are MNHNS and SASEGT. CDR3 size: 14 residues. V was clipped by 6 bases and J by 8 bases, with 16 bases between them.

This chain connects TRBV29-1 to TRBJ1-5; weak D call: TRBD1 (6 bases). This CDR3 is 15 amino acids long. Trimming took 5 bases from V and 2 from J, leaving 16 bases between them. The germline V gene has CDR1 SQVTM and CDR2 ANQGSEA. The CDR3, as DNA: TGCAGCGTTTCCACAGGGAGCACGGGCAATCAGCCCCAGCATTTT. Its protein product is CSVSTGSTGNQPQHF.

The rearrangement links TRBV30 to TRBJ1-6, with unresolved D. V was pared by 2 bases and J by 8 bases, with 10 bases between. This CDR3 spans 13 amino acids. The germline V gene has CDR1 GTSNPN and CDR2 SVGIG (reference sequence). DNA for the CDR3: TGTGCCTGGAGTCCAACGGGATATTCACCCCTCCACTTT. Translating it yields CAWSPTGYSPLHF. The full variable domain, completed using reference TRBV30 and TRBJ1-6, is SQTIHQWPATLVQPVGSPLSLECTVEGTSNPNLYWYRQAAGRGLQLLFYSVGIGQISSEVPQNLSASRPQDRQFILSSKKLLLSDSGFYLCAWSPTGYSPLHFGNGTRLTVT.

The CDR3 loop is CASSLHSGGETQYF. The CDR3 DNA reads as TGTGCCAGCAGCCTGCACTCGGGGGGGGAGACCCAGTACTTC. The chain combines TRBV5-4 with TRBJ2-5; 8 positions match TRBD2. Germline V lookup: CDR1 SGHNT, CDR2 YYREEE (reference sequence). The ends lost 4 bases at V and 5 bases at J; junction bases unmatched: 7. CDR3 size: 14 residues.

The chain combines TRBV7-2 with TRBJ2-7, with D unresolved. The germline V gene encodes CDR1 SGHTA and CDR2 FQGNSA. Trimming shortened V by 5 bases and J by 4 bases, and 6 bases separated the two germline ends. There are 11 residues in the CDR3. The CDR3 sequence: CASSHRYEQYF. The CDR3 bases are TGTGCCAGCAGCCACAGATACGAGCAGTACTTC.

The count of this clone is one. The chain uses TRBV4-1 and TRBJ1-2; weak D call: TRBD1 (5 bases). Trimming removed 1 base at V and 10 bases at J, with 16 bases between. This CDR3 region has 14 residues. The germline CDR1 and CDR2 sequences are MGHRA and YSYEKL. CDR3 residues: CASSQVTGGSPYTF. The CDR3 DNA sequence: TGCGCCAGCAGCCAAGTAACAGGCGGCAGTCCCTACACCTTC.

This chain's CDR3 is CASSYQGFAYNEQFF. CDR3 bases: TGTGCCAGCAGTTATCAGGGGTTTGCCTACAATGAGCAGTTCTTC. The chain has TRBV6-5 and TRBJ2-1, with a tentative D call TRBD1 (6 bases). The V end was cut by 3 bases, the J end by 2 bases, with 11 bases between. This CDR3 spans 15 amino acids. Looked up from germline, CDR1 is MNHEY and CDR2 is SVGAGI.

This clone was picked up one time. This chain links TRBV19 with TRBJ1-6; 9 bases agree with TRBD1. V dropped 4 bases and J dropped 6; count of bases not matched to a gene: 4. Germline lookup yields CDR1 LNHDA and CDR2 SQIVND (reference sequence). There are 15 residues in the CDR3. The CDR3 is CASSTPGQGNSPLHF. The CDR3 DNA sequence: TGTGCCAGTAGTACACCGGGACAGGGTAATTCACCCCTCCACTTT.

This clone showed up many times. The J gene is TRBJ2-2, the V gene TRBV7-9; 15 bases map to TRBD2. V shed 5 bases and J 5 bases; nucleotides not matched to a gene: 6. The CDR3 has 17 amino acids. CDR1 and CDR2 (germline): SEHNR, FQNEAQ (reference sequence). The CDR3 region has the DNA TGTGCCAGCAGCCACCACGGACTAGCGGGGGGGACCGGGGAGCTGTTTTTT. It is translated as CASSHHGLAGGTGELFF. Full variable domain (missing parts from reference TRBV7-9 and TRBJ2-2): DTGVSQNPRHKITKRGQNVTFRCDPISEHNRLYWYRQTLGQGPEFLTYFQNEAQLEKSRLLSDRFSAERPKGSFSTLEIQRTEQGDSAMYLCASSHHGLAGGTGELFFGEGSRLTVL.

Only one count was recorded for this clone. The rearrangement links TRBV3-1 (or the pseudogene TRBV3-2) to TRBJ2-7; a possible D gene is TRBD1 (5 bases). The CDR3 is made up of 14 amino acids. From germline, CDR1 is LGHDT and CDR2 YNNKEL (reference sequence). Trimming stripped 4 bases from V and 6 bases from J, with 16 bases between. DNA of the CDR3: TGTGCCAGCAGCCCCCGTCAGGGTAAGGGCGAGCAGTACTTC. Translation gives CASSPRQGKGEQYF.

The rearrangement joins TRBV5-4 to TRBJ1-1, with a tentative D call TRBD1 (5 bases). Per the germline V gene, CDR1 is SGHNT and CDR2 is YYREEE (reference sequence). Deletions cut 2 bases from V and 4 bases from J, with 9 bases between. The CDR3 sequence is 13 residues long. The CDR3 spells CASSFTGVTEAFF. CDR3 nucleotide sequence: TGTGCCAGCAGCTTTACAGGTGTCACTGAAGCTTTCTTT.